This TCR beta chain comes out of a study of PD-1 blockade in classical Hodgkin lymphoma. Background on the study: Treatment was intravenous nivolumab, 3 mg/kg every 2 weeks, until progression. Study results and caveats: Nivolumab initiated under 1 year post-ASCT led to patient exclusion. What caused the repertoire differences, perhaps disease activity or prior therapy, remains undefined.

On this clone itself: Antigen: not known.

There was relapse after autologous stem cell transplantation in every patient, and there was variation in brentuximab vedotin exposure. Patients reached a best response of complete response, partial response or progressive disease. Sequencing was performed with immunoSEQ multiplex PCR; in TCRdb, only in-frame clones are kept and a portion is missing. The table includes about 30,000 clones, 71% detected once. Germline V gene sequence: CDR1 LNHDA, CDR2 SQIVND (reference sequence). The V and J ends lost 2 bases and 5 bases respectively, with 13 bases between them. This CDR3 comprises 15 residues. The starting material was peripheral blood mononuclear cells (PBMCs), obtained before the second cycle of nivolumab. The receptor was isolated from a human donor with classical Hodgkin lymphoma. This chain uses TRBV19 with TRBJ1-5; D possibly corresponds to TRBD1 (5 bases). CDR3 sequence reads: CASSISPGYDQPQHF. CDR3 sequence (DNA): TGTGCCAGTAGTATATCCCCAGGGTACGATCAGCCCCAGCATTTT. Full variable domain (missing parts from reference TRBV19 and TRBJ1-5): DGGITQSPKYLFRKEGQNVTLSCEQNLNHDAMYWYRQDPGQGLRLIYYSQIVNDFQKGDIAEGYSVSREKKESFPLTVTSAQKNPTAFYLCASSISPGYDQPQHFGDGTRLSIL.